The TCR beta chain under discussion was sequenced for a study of blood T cell repertoires in COVID-19. Only in-frame clones appear in the TCRdb table, and some are missing; sequencing was by immunoSEQ multiplex PCR. This sample has some 260,000 clones; roughly 91% occur once, and the top ten carry 8.8%. Residents of around 24 US areas, aged about 18 to 95 years, made up the participants. Sequenced: PBMCs or T cells enriched from blood (not recorded which). The source is a man between 35 and 55 years old who had recovered from COVID-19.

The CDR3 sequence is CASSLVPPQVSSYEQYF. As DNA, the CDR3 is TGTGCCAGCAGCTTAGTCCCCCCTCAGGTCAGCTCCTACGAGCAGTACTTC. This rearrangement joins TRBV7-9 to TRBJ2-7; D is ambiguous. Trimming removed 1 base at V and 0 bases at J, with 16 bases between. The CDR3 sequence is 17 residues long. The germline V gene encodes CDR1 SEHNR and CDR2 FQNEAQ (reference sequence).